This entry describes one TCR beta chain. Its target is unknown. This record belongs to a study of CD8 T cells in ankylosing spondylitis. Whole-study findings and limits: Reportedly, disease-linked clones are significantly enriched in ankylosing spondylitis patients' matched synovial fluid. For ankylosing spondylitis blood, a TCR beta motif of roughly 8 highly homologous variants appeared characteristic.

Germline CDR1 reads LNHDA; CDR2 reads SQIVND (reference sequence). CDR3 length equals 11 residues. The ends were cut back, 4 bases at V and 4 bases at J, with 4 bases in the middle. With molecular barcodes, quantitative 5'-RACE was used to make the TCR beta libraries. TCRdb fed the 5' RACE reads into MiXCR, producing one record per CDR3 protein. The sample lists 200,000 to 250,000 distinct CDR3 sequences, roughly 10% seen once, with under 8% in the top ten. The TCR originated in a male donor with ankylosing spondylitis or in good health (not recorded which). The sequencing input was blood, either unsorted or a sorted T cell fraction (not recorded which). The chain has TRBV19 and TRBJ2-5; D gene uncertain. The CDR3 region is CASSNLETQYF. In DNA form, the CDR3 reads TGTGCCAGTAGTAATCTAGAGACCCAGTACTTC.